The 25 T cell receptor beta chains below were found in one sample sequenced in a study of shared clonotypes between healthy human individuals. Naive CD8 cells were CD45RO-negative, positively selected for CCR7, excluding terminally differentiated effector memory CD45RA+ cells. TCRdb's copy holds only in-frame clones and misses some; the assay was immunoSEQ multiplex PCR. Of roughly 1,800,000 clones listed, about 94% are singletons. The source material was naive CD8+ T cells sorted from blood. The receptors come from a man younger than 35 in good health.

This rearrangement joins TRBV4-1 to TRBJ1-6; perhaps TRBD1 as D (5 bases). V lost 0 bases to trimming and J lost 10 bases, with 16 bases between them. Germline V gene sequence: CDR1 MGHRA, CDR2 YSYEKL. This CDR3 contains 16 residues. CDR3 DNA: TGCGCCAGCAGCCAAGATGGGGCCGGGGCCGGCTCACCCCTCCACTTT. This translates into CASSQDGAGAGSPLHF.

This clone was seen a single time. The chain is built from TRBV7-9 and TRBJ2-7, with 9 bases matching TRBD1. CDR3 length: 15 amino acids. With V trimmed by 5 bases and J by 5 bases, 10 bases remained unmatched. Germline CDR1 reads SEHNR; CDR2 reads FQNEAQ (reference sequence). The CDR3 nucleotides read TGTGCCAGCAGCCCGCTGGGGACAGGGATCCACGAGCAGTACTTC. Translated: CASSPLGTGIHEQYF.

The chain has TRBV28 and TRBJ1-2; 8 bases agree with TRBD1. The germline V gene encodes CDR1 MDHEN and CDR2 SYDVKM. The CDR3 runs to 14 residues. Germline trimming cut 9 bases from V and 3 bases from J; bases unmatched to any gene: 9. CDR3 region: CASKSGQAYYGYTF. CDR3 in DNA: TGTGCCAGTAAATCGGGACAGGCGTACTATGGCTACACCTTC.

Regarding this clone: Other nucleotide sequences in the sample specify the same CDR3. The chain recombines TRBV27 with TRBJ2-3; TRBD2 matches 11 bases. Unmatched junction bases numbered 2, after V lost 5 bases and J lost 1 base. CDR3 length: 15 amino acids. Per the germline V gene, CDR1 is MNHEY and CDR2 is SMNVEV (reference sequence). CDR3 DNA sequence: TGTGCCAGCAGTCTACTAGCGGGGGGCACAGATACGCAGTATTTT. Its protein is CASSLLAGGTDTQYF.

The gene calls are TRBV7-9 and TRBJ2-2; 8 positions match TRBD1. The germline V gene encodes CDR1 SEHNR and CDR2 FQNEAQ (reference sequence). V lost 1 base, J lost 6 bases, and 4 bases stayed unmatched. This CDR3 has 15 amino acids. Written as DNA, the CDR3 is TGTGCCAGCAGCTTAGGTGGACAGGGTTCCGGGGAGCTGTTTTTT. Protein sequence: CASSLGGQGSGELFF.

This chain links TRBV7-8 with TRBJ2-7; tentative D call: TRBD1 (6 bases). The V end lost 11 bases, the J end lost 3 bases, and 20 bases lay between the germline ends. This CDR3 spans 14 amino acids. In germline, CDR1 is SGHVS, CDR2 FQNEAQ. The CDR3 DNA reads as TGTGCCTCAACCTCAGGGGTTCTCAGCTACGAGCAGTACTTC. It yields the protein CASTSGVLSYEQYF.

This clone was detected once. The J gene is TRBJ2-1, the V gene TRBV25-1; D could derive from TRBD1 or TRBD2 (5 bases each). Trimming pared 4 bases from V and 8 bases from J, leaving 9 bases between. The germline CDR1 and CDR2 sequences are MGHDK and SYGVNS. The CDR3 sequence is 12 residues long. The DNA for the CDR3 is TGTGCCAGCAGTGGAGGGGACCATGAGCAGTTCTTC. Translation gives CASSGGDHEQFF.

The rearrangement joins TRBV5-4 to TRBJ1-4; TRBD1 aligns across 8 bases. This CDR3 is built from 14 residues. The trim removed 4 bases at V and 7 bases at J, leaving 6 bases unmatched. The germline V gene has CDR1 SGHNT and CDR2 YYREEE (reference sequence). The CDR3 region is CASSLTGDFEKLFF. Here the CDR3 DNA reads TGTGCCAGCAGCCTGACAGGGGACTTTGAAAAACTGTTTTTT.

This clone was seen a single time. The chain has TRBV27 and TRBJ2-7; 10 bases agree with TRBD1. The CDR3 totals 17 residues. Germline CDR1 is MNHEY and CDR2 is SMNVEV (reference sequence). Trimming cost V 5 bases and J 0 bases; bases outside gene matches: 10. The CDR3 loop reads CASSPSQGDRGSYEQYF. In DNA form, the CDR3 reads TGTGCCAGCAGTCCCTCGCAAGGGGACAGGGGCTCCTACGAGCAGTACTTC.

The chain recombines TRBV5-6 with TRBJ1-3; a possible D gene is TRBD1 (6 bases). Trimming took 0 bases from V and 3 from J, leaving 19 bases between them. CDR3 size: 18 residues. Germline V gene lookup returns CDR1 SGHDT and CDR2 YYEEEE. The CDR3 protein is CASSLALGAPGDGNTIYF. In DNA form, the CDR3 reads TGTGCCAGCAGCTTGGCCCTGGGGGCCCCCGGAGATGGAAACACCATATATTTT.

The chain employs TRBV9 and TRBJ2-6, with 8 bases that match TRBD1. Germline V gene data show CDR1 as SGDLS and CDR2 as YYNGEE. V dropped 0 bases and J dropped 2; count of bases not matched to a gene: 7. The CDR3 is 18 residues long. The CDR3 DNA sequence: TGTGCCAGCAGCGTAGCTGGACAGGGAACCCCTGGGGCCAACGTCCTGACTTTC. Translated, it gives CASSVAGQGTPGANVLTF. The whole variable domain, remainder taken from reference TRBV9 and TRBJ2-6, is DSGVTQTPKHLITATGQRVTLRCSPRSGDLSVYWYQQSLDQGLQFLIQYYNGEERAKGNILERFSAQQFPDLHSELNLSSLELGDSALYFCASSVAGQGTPGANVLTFGAGSRLTVL.

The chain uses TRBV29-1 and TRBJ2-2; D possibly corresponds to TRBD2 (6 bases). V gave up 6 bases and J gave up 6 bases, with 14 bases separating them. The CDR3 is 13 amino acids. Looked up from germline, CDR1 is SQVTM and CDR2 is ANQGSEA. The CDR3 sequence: CSVDGSVAGELFF. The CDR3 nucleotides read TGCAGCGTGGACGGGAGCGTAGCCGGGGAGCTGTTTTTT.

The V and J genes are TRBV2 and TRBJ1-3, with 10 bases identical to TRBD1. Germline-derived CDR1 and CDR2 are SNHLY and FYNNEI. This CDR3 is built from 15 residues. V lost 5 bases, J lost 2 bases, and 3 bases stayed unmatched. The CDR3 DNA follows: TGTGCCAGCAGTCCGGGACAGGGGCCTGGAAACACCATATATTTT. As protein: CASSPGQGPGNTIYF. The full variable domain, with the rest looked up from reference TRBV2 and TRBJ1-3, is EPEVTQTPSHQVTQMGQEVILRCVPISNHLYFYWYRQILGQKVEFLVSFYNNEISEKSEIFDDQFSVERPDGSNFTLKIRSTKLEDSAMYFCASSPGQGPGNTIYFGEGSWLTVV.

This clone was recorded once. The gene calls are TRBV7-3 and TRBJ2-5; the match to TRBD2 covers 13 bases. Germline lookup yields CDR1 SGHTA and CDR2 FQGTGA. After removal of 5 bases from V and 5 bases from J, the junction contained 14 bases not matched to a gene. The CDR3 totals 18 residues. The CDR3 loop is CASSPSPYTSGGDETQYF. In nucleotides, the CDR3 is TGTGCCAGCAGCCCCTCGCCCTATACTAGCGGGGGGGATGAGACCCAGTACTTC.

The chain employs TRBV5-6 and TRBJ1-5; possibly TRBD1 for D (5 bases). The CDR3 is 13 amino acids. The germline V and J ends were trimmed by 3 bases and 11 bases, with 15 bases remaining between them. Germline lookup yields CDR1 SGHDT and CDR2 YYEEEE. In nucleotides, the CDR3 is TGTGCCAGCAGCTCTACGCTGGTGGGGGCCCAGCATTTT. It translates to CASSSTLVGAQHF.

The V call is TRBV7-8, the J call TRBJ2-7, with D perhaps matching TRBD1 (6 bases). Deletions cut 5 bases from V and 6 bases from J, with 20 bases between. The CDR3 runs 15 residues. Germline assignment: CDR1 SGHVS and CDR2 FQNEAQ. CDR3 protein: CASSLGTPLEGEQYF. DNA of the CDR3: TGTGCCAGCAGCCTAGGGACACCCTTAGAAGGCGAGCAGTACTTC.

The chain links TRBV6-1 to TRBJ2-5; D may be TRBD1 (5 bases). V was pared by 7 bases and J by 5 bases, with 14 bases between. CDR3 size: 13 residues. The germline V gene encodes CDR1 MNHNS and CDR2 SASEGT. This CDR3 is CASKRQGRETQYF. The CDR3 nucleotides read TGTGCCAGCAAGAGGCAGGGCCGGGAGACCCAGTACTTC.

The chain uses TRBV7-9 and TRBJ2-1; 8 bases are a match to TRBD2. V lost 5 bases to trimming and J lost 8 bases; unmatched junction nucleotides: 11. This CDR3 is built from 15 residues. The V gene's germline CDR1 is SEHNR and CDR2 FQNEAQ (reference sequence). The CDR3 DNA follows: TGTGCCAGCAGCCCCGAAACTAGCGGATCTGATGAGCAGTTCTTC. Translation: CASSPETSGSDEQFF.

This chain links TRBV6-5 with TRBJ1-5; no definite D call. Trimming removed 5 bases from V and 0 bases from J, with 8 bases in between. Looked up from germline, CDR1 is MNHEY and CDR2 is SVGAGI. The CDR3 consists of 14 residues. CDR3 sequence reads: CASSQTGSNQPQHF. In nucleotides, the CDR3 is TGTGCCAGCAGTCAGACGGGTAGCAATCAGCCCCAGCATTTT.

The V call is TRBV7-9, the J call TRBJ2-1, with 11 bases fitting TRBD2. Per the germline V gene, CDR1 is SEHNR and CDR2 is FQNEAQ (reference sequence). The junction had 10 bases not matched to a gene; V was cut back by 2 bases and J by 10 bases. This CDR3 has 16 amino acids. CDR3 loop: CASSLSNLAGGSEQFF. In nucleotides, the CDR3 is TGTGCCAGCAGCTTAAGCAACCTAGCGGGAGGATCAGAGCAGTTCTTC.

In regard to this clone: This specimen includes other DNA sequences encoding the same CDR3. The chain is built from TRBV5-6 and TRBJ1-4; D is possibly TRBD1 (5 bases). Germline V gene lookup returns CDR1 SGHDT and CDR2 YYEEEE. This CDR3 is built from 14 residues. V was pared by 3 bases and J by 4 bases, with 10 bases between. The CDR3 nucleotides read TGTGCCAGCAGCTACGGGACGGGTAATGAAAAACTGTTTTTT. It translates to CASSYGTGNEKLFF. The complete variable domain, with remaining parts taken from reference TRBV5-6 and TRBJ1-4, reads DAGVTQSPTHLIKTRGQQVTLRCSPKSGHDTVSWYQQALGQGPQFIFQYYEEEERQRGNFPDRFSGHQFPNYSSELNVNALLLGDSALYLCASSYGTGNEKLFFGSGTQLSVL.

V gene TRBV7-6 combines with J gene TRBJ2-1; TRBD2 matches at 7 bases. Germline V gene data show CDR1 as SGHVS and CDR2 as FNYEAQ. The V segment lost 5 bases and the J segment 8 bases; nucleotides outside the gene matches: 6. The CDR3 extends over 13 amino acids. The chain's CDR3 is CASSPGLGYEQFF. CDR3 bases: TGTGCCAGCAGCCCCGGACTAGGGTATGAGCAGTTCTTC. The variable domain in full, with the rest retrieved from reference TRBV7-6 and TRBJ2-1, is GAGVSQSPRYKVTKRGQDVALRCDPISGHVSLYWYRQALGQGPEFLTYFNYEAQQDKSGLPNDRFSAERPEGSISTLTIQRTEQRDSAMYRCASSPGLGYEQFFGPGTRLTVL.

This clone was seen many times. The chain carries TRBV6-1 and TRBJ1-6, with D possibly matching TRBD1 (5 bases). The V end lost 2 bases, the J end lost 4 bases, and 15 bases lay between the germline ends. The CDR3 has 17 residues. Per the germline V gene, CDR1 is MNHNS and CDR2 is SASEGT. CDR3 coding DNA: TGTGCCAGCAGTGAAAGGGTCCAGGGCTCATATAATTCACCCCTCCACTTT. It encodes CASSERVQGSYNSPLHF.

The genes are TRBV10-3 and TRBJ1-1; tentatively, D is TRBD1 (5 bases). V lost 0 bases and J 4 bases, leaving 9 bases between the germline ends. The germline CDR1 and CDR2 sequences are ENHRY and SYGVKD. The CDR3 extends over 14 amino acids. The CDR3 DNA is TGTGCCATCAGTGAGTCGTGGGGGGGCACTGAAGCTTTCTTT. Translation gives CAISESWGGTEAFF.

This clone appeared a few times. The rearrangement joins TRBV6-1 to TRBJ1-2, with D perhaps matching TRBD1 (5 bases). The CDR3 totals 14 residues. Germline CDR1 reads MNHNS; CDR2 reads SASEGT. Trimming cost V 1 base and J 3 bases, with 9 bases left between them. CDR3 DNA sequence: TGTGCCAGCAGTGAAGGTCCAGGGTACTATGGCTACACCTTC. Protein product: CASSEGPGYYGYTF.